The sample holds a few counts of the clone carrying this T cell receptor (beta chain). Antigen unknown. Primers included in the PCR were 60 Vbeta and 13 Jbeta primers. Profiled with immunoSEQ multiplex PCR; TCRdb holds only in-frame clones, not every one. The sample shows around 100,000 clones, about 70% of them seen only once. The sample comes from a study of cytomegalovirus exposure and HLA in healthy donors. Study conclusions and caveats: In vitro assays verified that three CMV-associated chains recognized CMV antigens specifically. Immune exposure information comprised only CMV serostatus. The authors excluded some V segments, including TRBV6-2 and TRBV6-3, as indistinguishable.

The trim removed 5 bases at V and 8 bases at J, leaving 3 bases unmatched. Germline loops: CDR1 SNHLY, CDR2 FYNNEI. The CDR3 length is 12 residues. Sequencing input: PBMCs. This sequence joins TRBV2 and TRBJ1-5; 7 positions match TRBD1. The source of this sequence is a man aged 25-40 years in good health and CMV-seropositive. The CDR3 loop reads CASSSQGEPQHF. Here the CDR3 DNA reads TGTGCCAGCAGTTCCCAGGGGGAGCCCCAGCATTTT.